One T cell receptor (beta chain) is described in this entry. Its antigen is still unknown. The data originate from a study of OX40 agonist ivuxolimab in advanced cancers. Whole-study results and caveats: Within 6 weeks, CD4+ and CD8+ blood T cells expanded clonally at 0.1 to 3.0 mg/kg.

Using immunoSEQ multiplex PCR, the repertoire was profiled, and TCRdb retains in-frame clones only, with some absent. This table has 30,000 to 40,000 clones, around 90% appearing once. Per germline, CDR1 MNHEY and CDR2 SVGAGI. V shed 4 bases and J shed 0 bases, with 10 bases lying between them. The CDR3 is 15 amino acids. The specimen comprised CD4+ or CD8+ T cells sorted from blood, sampled in a trial of the OX40 agonist ivuxolimab. This sequence was found in an adult with an advanced solid tumor such as melanoma, head and neck, liver or kidney cancer. V gene TRBV6-5 combines with J gene TRBJ2-1; D is undetermined. The CDR3 loop is CASSSTDSSYNEQFF. The CDR3 bases are TGTGCCAGCAGTTCCACAGATAGCTCCTACAATGAGCAGTTCTTC.